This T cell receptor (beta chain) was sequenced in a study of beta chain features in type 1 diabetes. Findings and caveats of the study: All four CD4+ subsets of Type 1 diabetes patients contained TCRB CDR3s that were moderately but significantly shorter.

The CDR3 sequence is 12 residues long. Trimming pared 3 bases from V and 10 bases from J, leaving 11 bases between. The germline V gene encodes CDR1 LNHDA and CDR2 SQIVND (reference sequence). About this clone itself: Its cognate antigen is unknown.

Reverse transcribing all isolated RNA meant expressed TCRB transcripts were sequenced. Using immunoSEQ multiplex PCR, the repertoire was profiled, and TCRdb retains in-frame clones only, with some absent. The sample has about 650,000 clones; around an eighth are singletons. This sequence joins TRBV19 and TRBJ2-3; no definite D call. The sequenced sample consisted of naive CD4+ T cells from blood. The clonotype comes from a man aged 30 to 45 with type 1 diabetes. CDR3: CASSMSRSAQYF. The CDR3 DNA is TGTGCCAGTAGTATGTCCCGTTCAGCGCAGTATTTT.